The 16 T cell receptor beta chains reported below all come from one sample, sequenced in a study of T-cell reconstitution after alpha-beta-depleted transplantation in children. Library preparation (for TCRbeta) was performed with unique molecular identifiers. MiXCR, run by TCRdb on the PCR reads, gives a single entry per CDR3 protein. The data hold hundreds of thousands of distinct CDR3 sequences, with 15% to 20% observed a single time. This material consisted of PBMCs, mostly from graft donor cells, taken 360 days after TCRalphabeta/CD19-depleted stem cell transplant. All receptors derive from a male patient between 2 and 15 years old who had a stem cell transplant for acute lymphoblastic leukemia, so the T cells may come from the graft donor.

This clonotype has ten or more counts. This rearrangement joins TRBV28 to TRBJ2-2; a possible D gene is TRBD1 (6 bases). Germline V gene sequence: CDR1 MDHEN, CDR2 SYDVKM. This CDR3 is built from 16 residues. V was shortened by 3 bases and J by 3 bases, with 14 bases between the two germline ends. The CDR3 nucleotides are TGTGCCAGCAGTTTGTCCTGGGGGCTGGACACCGGGGAGCTGTTTTTT. Protein product: CASSLSWGLDTGELFF.

This clonotype appeared many times. The V and J genes are TRBV12-3 or TRBV12-4 and TRBJ2-3; 8 bases fit TRBD1. With V trimmed by 3 bases and J by 1 base, 9 bases remained unmatched. The CDR3 sequence is 17 residues long. The CDR3 spells CASSLVWTTGGTDTQYF. CDR3 bases: TGTGCCAGCAGTTTGGTTTGGACGACAGGGGGCACAGATACGCAGTATTTT.

The gene calls are TRBV6-2 or TRBV6-3 and TRBJ2-3; 7 bases map to TRBD1. The CDR3 length is 16 residues. Looked up from germline, CDR1 is MNHEY and CDR2 is SVGEGT. The ends lost 2 bases at V and 2 bases at J; junction bases unmatched: 7. This CDR3 is CASSYLQGTNTDTQYF. CDR3 coding DNA: TGTGCCAGCAGTTACCTACAGGGGACCAACACAGATACGCAGTATTTT.

This clonotype was seen only a few times. This rearrangement joins TRBV27 to TRBJ2-1, with TRBD2 matching 12 bases. With V trimmed by 6 bases and J by 6 bases, 3 bases remained unmatched. Germline V lookup: CDR1 MNHEY, CDR2 SMNVEV (reference sequence). The CDR3 extends over 14 amino acids. Here the CDR3 DNA reads TGTGCCAGCAGAGGGACTAGCGGGCTCAATGAGCAGTTCTTC. It translates to CASRGTSGLNEQFF.

This chain links TRBV3-1 with TRBJ2-3; possibly TRBD1 for D (6 bases). CDR1 and CDR2 from the germline V gene are LGHDT and YNNKEL (reference sequence). Trimming took off 0 bases at V and 8 bases at J, with 15 bases between the two ends. The CDR3 has 15 residues. The CDR3 sequence: CASSQETGISLTQYF. Written as DNA, the CDR3 is TGTGCCAGCAGCCAAGAAACAGGGATCTCCCTTACGCAGTATTTT.

This clonotype has ten or more counts. The rearrangement joins TRBV20-1 to TRBJ1-1; TRBD1 might be the D (5 bases). Trimming took 0 bases from V and 0 from J, leaving 8 bases between them. The germline CDR1 and CDR2 sequences are DFQATT and SNEGSKA (reference sequence). The CDR3 runs 14 residues. The CDR3 region is CSARDGTVNTEAFF. The CDR3 bases are TGCAGTGCTAGAGATGGGACCGTGAACACTGAAGCTTTCTTT.

V usage is TRBV11-2 and J usage is TRBJ1-3; D uncertain. The CDR3 is made up of 16 amino acids. Germline lookup yields CDR1 SGHAT and CDR2 FQNNGV. V lost 4 bases and J lost 0, with 13 bases in between. CDR3 protein: CASSSPNYLSGNTIYF. For the CDR3, the DNA is TGTGCCAGCAGCTCCCCGAATTACCTCTCTGGAAACACCATATATTTT. Full variable domain (remainder filled in from reference TRBV11-2 and TRBJ1-3): EAGVAQSPRYKIIEKRQSVAFWCNPISGHATLYWYQQILGQGPKLLIQFQNNGVVDDSQLPKDRFSAERLKGVDSTLKIQPAKLEDSAVYLCASSSPNYLSGNTIYFGEGSWLTVV.

The chain is built from TRBV4-1 and TRBJ2-1; 8 bases map to TRBD2. CDR3 length: 20 residues. Germline loops: CDR1 MGHRA, CDR2 YSYEKL. V lost 1 base to trimming and J lost 4 bases; unmatched junction nucleotides: 18. The CDR3 coding sequence is TGCGCCAGCAGCCAAGGGGGCGTCAGAGGCGGGAGGTGGGGTTACAATGAGCAGTTCTTC. Its protein is CASSQGGVRGGRWGYNEQFF.

The rearrangement links TRBV2 to TRBJ1-4; TRBD1 aligns across 7 bases. Looked up from germline, CDR1 is SNHLY and CDR2 is FYNNEI. Germline trimming cut 6 bases from V and 3 bases from J; bases unmatched to any gene: 10. The CDR3 is 16 amino acids. The CDR3 sequence is CASSGGTGAANEKLFF. In nucleotides, the CDR3 is TGTGCCAGCAGCGGGGGAACAGGGGCAGCTAATGAAAAACTGTTTTTT.

The CDR3 DNA reads as TGTGCCAGCAGTTTCTCCCGACAGGGGGGGAACACTGAAGCTTTCTTT. Amino acid sequence: CASSFSRQGGNTEAFF. The chain is built from TRBV28 and TRBJ1-1, with 9 nucleotides matching TRBD1. Germline CDR1 reads MDHEN; CDR2 reads SYDVKM. With 3 bases clipped from V and 1 base from J, the junction kept 6 bases outside the gene matches. The CDR3 loop spans 16 amino acids.

The V call is TRBV12-3 or TRBV12-4, the J call TRBJ1-4, with D tentatively TRBD1 (6 bases). The CDR3 loop spans 19 amino acids. V was trimmed by 1 base and J by 0 bases, leaving 18 bases between them. The CDR3 DNA reads as TGTGCCAGCAGTTTAGGTTGGGGCGGGGGCGGAGCAACTAATGAAAAACTGTTTTTT. This sequence encodes CASSLGWGGGGATNEKLFF.

The sample holds a few counts of this clonotype. This chain uses TRBV4-3 with TRBJ2-3; D gene unclear. This CDR3 has 13 residues. The V gene lost 0 bases and the J gene lost 6 bases, with 7 bases spanning the gap. Germline assignment: CDR1 LGHNA and CDR2 YSLEER. CDR3: CASSQEPSDTQYF. The CDR3, as DNA: TGCGCCAGCAGCCAAGAACCCTCGGATACGCAGTATTTT.

The gene calls are TRBV7-2 and TRBJ2-7; 7 bases line up with TRBD2. Germline CDR1 is SGHTA and CDR2 is FQGNSA. The CDR3 length is 15 residues. The ends lost 5 bases at V and 6 bases at J; junction bases unmatched: 13. CDR3 loop: CASSPTPSGDGEQYF. CDR3 DNA sequence: TGTGCCAGCAGCCCCACTCCCAGCGGGGACGGCGAGCAGTACTTC.

The genes are TRBV7-8 and TRBJ2-2; 9 bases align to TRBD1. V dropped 5 bases and J dropped 10; count of bases not matched to a gene: 8. Germline V gives CDR1 SGHVS, CDR2 FQNEAQ. This CDR3 region has 14 residues. The CDR3 sequence is CASSPWTGEEELFF. The CDR3 region has the DNA TGTGCCAGCAGCCCCTGGACAGGGGAGGAGGAGCTGTTTTTT.

The sample holds a few counts of this clonotype. The chain uses TRBV11-2 and TRBJ2-1, with D uncertain. Germline CDR1 is SGHAT and CDR2 is FQNNGV. Trimming left V 9 bases short and J 7 bases short, with 13 bases between. The CDR3 spans 12 residues. This CDR3 is CASTRLPNEQFF. CDR3 bases: TGTGCCAGTACAAGACTTCCAAATGAGCAGTTCTTC.

This clonotype showed up many times. The chain employs TRBV12-3 or TRBV12-4 and TRBJ2-3, with 7 positions matching TRBD1. The CDR3 spans 16 residues. V lost 7 bases and J lost 0; bases outside the gene matches: 10. The CDR3 nucleotides read TGTGCCAGCACCGAGACAGGGCCTACTAGCACAGATACGCAGTATTTT. It translates to CASTETGPTSTDTQYF.